Shown below are 7 T cell receptor beta chains from a single sample sequenced in a study of T cells in localized non-small cell lung cancer. TCRdb's copy holds only in-frame clones and misses some; the assay was immunoSEQ multiplex PCR. The data hold 30,000 to 40,000 clones, with roughly 75% observed a single time. The sequences come from peripheral blood, collected before any cancer treatment. These TCRs come from a male donor older than 55 with stage II squamous cell lung carcinoma.

The V gene is TRBV19, the J gene TRBJ1-4; possible D gene TRBD1, 5 bases. Deletions cut 5 bases from V and 8 bases from J, with 15 bases between. The CDR3 is made up of 14 amino acids. From germline, CDR1 is LNHDA and CDR2 SQIVND (reference sequence). The CDR3: CASSSRGGKEKLFF. The CDR3 bases are TGTGCCAGTAGTTCGCGCGGGGGGAAGGAAAAACTGTTTTTT.

V usage is TRBV7-8 and J usage is TRBJ2-3; tentatively, D is TRBD2 (6 bases). In germline, CDR1 is SGHVS, CDR2 FQNEAQ. With 4 bases removed from V and 1 base from J, the gap between germline ends came to 9 bases. This CDR3 has 14 residues. The CDR3 DNA reads as TGTGCCAGCAGCTCTCGGAGGGGCACAGATACGCAGTATTTT. Translated, it gives CASSSRRGTDTQYF.

The gene calls are TRBV7-6 and TRBJ1-5; D is possibly TRBD1 (6 bases). V was clipped by 2 bases and J by 7 bases, with 9 bases between them. Germline loops: CDR1 SGHVS, CDR2 FNYEAQ. This CDR3 comprises 13 residues. In DNA, the CDR3 is TGTGCCAGCAGCTTAACGAGGGGGCAGCCCCAGCATTTT. This sequence encodes CASSLTRGQPQHF.

This sequence joins TRBV10-3 and TRBJ2-1; the D is unclear. This CDR3 has 14 amino acids. The germline V gene has CDR1 ENHRY and CDR2 SYGVKD. With 4 bases removed from V and 4 bases from J, the gap between germline ends came to 11 bases. CDR3 sequence: CAISGSDGYNEQFF. The CDR3 coding sequence is TGTGCCATCAGTGGGTCTGACGGATACAATGAGCAGTTCTTC.

This clone came up a few times. This chain connects TRBV9 to TRBJ1-1; D gene unclear. This CDR3 is built from 14 residues. Germline assignment: CDR1 SGDLS and CDR2 YYNGEE. Trimming took 4 bases from V and 4 from J, leaving 14 bases between them. The CDR3 is CASSRRFSRTEAFF. The CDR3 DNA reads as TGTGCCAGCAGCCGAAGATTTAGTCGCACTGAAGCTTTCTTT.

The chain links TRBV12-5 to TRBJ2-5; TRBD1 aligns across 8 bases. The CDR3 extends over 12 amino acids. V lost 6 bases to trimming and J lost 8 bases; unmatched junction nucleotides: 5. Germline V CDR1 and CDR2: LGHNT, FRNRAP. CDR3 loop: CASGPDRGTQYF. CDR3 nucleotide sequence: TGTGCTAGTGGACCAGACAGGGGAACCCAGTACTTC.

The J gene is TRBJ1-2, the V gene TRBV7-9, with a tentative D call TRBD1 (5 bases). The germline CDR1 and CDR2 sequences are SEHNR and FQNEAQ (reference sequence). The CDR3 has 14 residues. V was clipped by 3 bases and J by 2 bases, with 10 bases between them. The CDR3 reads CASSLGGLNYGYTF. Here the CDR3 DNA reads TGTGCCAGCAGCTTGGGGGGGTTGAACTATGGCTACACCTTC. The complete variable domain, with remaining parts taken from reference TRBV7-9 and TRBJ1-2, reads DTGVSQNPRHKITKRGQNVTFRCDPISEHNRLYWYRQTLGQGPEFLTYFQNEAQLEKSRLLSDRFSAERPKGSFSTLEIQRTEQGDSAMYLCASSLGGLNYGYTFGSGTRLTVV.